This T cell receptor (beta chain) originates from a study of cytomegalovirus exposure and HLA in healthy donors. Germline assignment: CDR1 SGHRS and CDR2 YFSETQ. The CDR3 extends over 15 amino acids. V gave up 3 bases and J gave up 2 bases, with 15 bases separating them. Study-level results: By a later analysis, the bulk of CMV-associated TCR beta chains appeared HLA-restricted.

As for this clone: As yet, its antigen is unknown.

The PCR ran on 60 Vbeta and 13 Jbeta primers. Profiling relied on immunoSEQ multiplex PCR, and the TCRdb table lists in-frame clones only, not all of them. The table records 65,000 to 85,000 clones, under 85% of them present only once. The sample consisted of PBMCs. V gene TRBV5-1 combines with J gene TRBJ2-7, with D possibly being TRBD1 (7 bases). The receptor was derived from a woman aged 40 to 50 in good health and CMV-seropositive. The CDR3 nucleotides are TGCGCCAGCAGCTCGGGAGACAGGGTTCCCTACGAGCAGTACTTC. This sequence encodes CASSSGDRVPYEQYF.